The T cell receptor beta chain described here comes from a study of T cell responses to AZD1222 COVID-19 vaccine (dated by TCRdb to the early 2020s). General notes on the study: TCR sequencing was performed for about 240 trial participants, of whom about 200 were given two doses of AZD1222 and some 26 were given two doses of MenACWY control vaccine. Trial participants were enrolled into age subgroups of 18-55, 56-69 and 70-plus years, which contained roughly 140, 27 and 60 TCR-sequenced participants, respectively.

A remark on this clone: What antigen it recognizes has not been identified. Base qualities were left out, and no much larger clone turns up one base away.

Study-wide conclusions, independent of this receptor: Participants were mostly white British, with more females than males. The authors suggested clonal diversity may have been underestimated. Conclusions about previously exposed vaccinees were limited because only six AZD1222 recipients were SARS-CoV-2 seropositive at baseline. No day 14 peak-response samples were available, so repertoires were characterized only after the peak T cell response. After two AZD1222 doses, both the breadth and the depth of spike-specific TCRs were significantly higher than at day 0 and than in MenACWY recipients. In the small 56-69-year group, the increase in depth fell short of significance, most likely because of low power. The vaccine-associated CD4 TCRs covered the entire spike protein, and the dominant responses fell in regions 160-218 and 743-854. Reportedly, close to half of the unique spike-specific TCRs recognized epitopes lying outside the regions that are mutated in the B.1.351 and B.1.1.7 variants.

The time point label, as the study defines it: baseline before first vaccination. The treatment or condition label for this specimen denotes: meningococcal conjugate vaccine given as trial control. Vaccinee samples came from UK trials COV001 and COV002, including a single-blind randomized controlled phase 2/3 trial of AZD1222 (ChAdOx1 nCoV-19) in healthy adults. For TCRbeta chain sequencing, PBMC samples from trial participants were taken at day 0 and at day 28 after the second dose. Reading from cysteine to phenylalanine, the CDR3 counts 15 amino acids. Only the CDR3 DNA stays, 45 bases, in frame from base 1. V drops 0 bases and J drops 0 bases, leaving 10 bases in between. From the germline V gene (reference sequence), CDR1 is SGHKS and CDR2 is YYEKEE. The CDR3 regions of human TCRbeta chains were analyzed by immunosequencing. Under the source paper's analysis protocol: TCRs in the repertoires were matched against a reference library of SARS-CoV-2-specific TCRs that had been generated with the MIRA antigen-specificity platform. Breadth meant the fraction of unique TCRs that were SARS-CoV-2-associated, whereas depth meant the fraction of total T cells that were SARS-CoV-2-associated. Using the MIRA data, every spike-specific TCR was mapped to the spike region that the TCR reacted to and assigned to either a CD4 or a CD8 class. Log10-transformed breadth and depth values were compared by one-way ANOVA with Sidak's multiple comparisons tests. TCRdb took this table from immuneACCESS and kept in-frame rearrangements with V and J called. Such tables lack part of the clones; where checked against another copy, unresolved V genes explain under half of the gap, and the rest is unexplained. Clone size and the V and J calls come from that table; the DNA yielded D and trimming. Here the sample has more than 80,000 clones; about 91% occur a single time. Of the sample, about 9.4% falls within the top ten clones.

The TCR comes from an adult in good health. Sequencing was performed on peripheral blood, taken on day 0 of MenACWY control vaccination. In this chain, TRBV5-5 is recombined with TRBJ2-7; TRBD1 is a weak D gene call, 5 bases matching. The nucleotides read TGTGCCAGCAGCTTGGGGACAACAAGCTCCTACGAGCAGTACTTC. Translated, this is CASSLGTTSSYEQYF.